This entry lists 6 T cell receptor beta chains sequenced from one sample in a study of T cell repertoires in cytomegalovirus infection (dated by TCRdb to between 2018 and 2020). Sequencing relied on an Illumina HiSeq 1500. The public reads were reprocessed in TCRdb via fastp at Q25 and MiXCR, keeping in-frame beta chains. Each CDR3 protein appears once, grouped with its most common genes and DNA. The sample table holds roughly 77,000 distinct CDR3 sequences, of which 3.5% to 4% were seen once. The ten top clones hold 22% of the sample. Sequencing input: PBMCs. All receptors derive from a human donor in good health (CMV status not recorded). Some clones in this sample may be carry-over from other donors' samples.

This clonotype was picked up many times. The J gene is TRBJ2-6, the V gene TRBV19; D is possibly TRBD2 (5 bases). The ends were cut back, 10 bases at V and 2 bases at J, with 15 bases in the middle. CDR3 length equals 15 residues. Germline CDR1 and CDR2: LNHDA and SQIVND (reference sequence). As DNA, the CDR3 is TGTGCCACCGCAAGCGTGGAGGCTGGGGCCAACGTCCTGACTTTC. Translating gives CATASVEAGANVLTF.

A word on this clonotype: A much larger clonotype is one base distant, so this may be a read error. V and J are TRBV7-2 and TRBJ1-2; no clear D. CDR1 and CDR2 (germline): SGHTA, FQGNSA. CDR3 size: 14 residues. Between the trimmed V and J ends, which lost 5 bases and 6 bases, there was a span of 16 bases. DNA of the CDR3: TGTGCCAGCAGCCACATGGGTCCGGCAGATGGCTACACCTTC. Its translation: CASSHMGPADGYTF.

There are many counts of this clonotype. The rearrangement joins TRBV7-2 to TRBJ2-1; D is unclear. There are 16 residues in the CDR3. Per germline, CDR1 SGHTA and CDR2 FQGNSA. The V end lost 4 bases, the J end lost 2 bases, and 15 bases lay between the germline ends. CDR3 protein: CASSSPRTRAYNEQFF. The CDR3 DNA follows: TGTGCCAGCAGCTCACCCCGGACCCGAGCCTACAATGAGCAGTTCTTC.

In this sample, this clonotype turned up many times. The chain recombines TRBV7-2 with TRBJ2-1, with TRBD2 matching over 9 bases. CDR1 is SGHTA and CDR2 is FQGNSA in the germline V gene. CDR3 size: 16 residues. The ends lost 2 bases at V and 2 bases at J; junction bases unmatched: 4. The chain's CDR3 is CASSLSSGTTYNEQFF. The DNA for the CDR3 is TGTGCCAGCAGCTTATCTAGCGGGACGACCTACAATGAGCAGTTCTTC.

This clonotype was counted ten times or more. The chain uses TRBV7-2 and TRBJ2-3; D gene uncertain. Germline CDR1 and CDR2: SGHTA and FQGNSA. V dropped 1 base and J dropped 10 bases, with 12 bases sitting between them. CDR3 length equals 13 residues. DNA for the CDR3: TGTGCCAGCAGCTTAGAGGAGAGCCACTCGCAGTATTTT. Encoded protein: CASSLEESHSQYF.

This clonotype was picked up a small number of times. The rearrangement joins TRBV7-8 to TRBJ2-5; TRBD2 matches at 16 bases. The trim removed 2 bases at V and 5 bases at J, leaving 8 bases unmatched. Germline values: CDR1 SGHVS, CDR2 FQNEAQ. The CDR3 totals 18 residues. CDR3 sequence: CASSLYIVGLAGGETQYF. CDR3 nucleotides: TGTGCCAGCAGCTTATATATCGTGGGACTAGCGGGAGGGGAGACCCAGTACTTC.